The sequence of this TCR beta chain was determined in a study of human T cells and chemical hapten exposure. The germline V gene encodes CDR1 SGHNT and CDR2 YYREEE (reference sequence). With 0 bases removed from V and 4 bases from J, the gap between germline ends came to 10 bases. The length of the CDR3 is 15 residues. TCRdb redid the calling of the RACE reads with MiXCR, one entry per CDR3 protein. The sample has 150,000 to 200,000 distinct CDR3 sequences; about 15% are singletons. Indicated time point: patch test 1, 2 weeks after DPC sensitization. Treatment noted: therapeutic diphenylcyclopropenone sensitization with weekly scalp DPC.

V is TRBV5-4 and J is TRBJ2-2, with D possibly being TRBD2 (6 bases). The TCR originated in a woman in her 30s with alopecia areata. Some clones in this sample may be carry-over from other donors' samples. Source: whole blood, taken in connection with sensitization to the hapten diphenylcyclopropenone (DPC). CDR3 residues: CASSLGGLTTGELFF. The CDR3 nucleotides read TGTGCCAGCAGCTTGGGAGGACTAACCACCGGGGAGCTGTTTTTT.